This T cell receptor beta chain was observed in a study of cytomegalovirus exposure and HLA in healthy donors. The J segment lost 7 bases and the V segment lost 3 bases, leaving 9 bases of the junction unmatched. CDR3 size: 14 residues. The germline gives CDR1 LNHDA, CDR2 SQIVND (reference sequence). A multiplex PCR was run with 60 Vbeta primers and 13 Jbeta primers. Here immunoSEQ multiplex PCR was the method, and the copy in TCRdb shows in-frame clones only, minus some. Here the sample spans about 120,000 clones, around 80% being singletons. This clone has only one observation. Among the donors, all were healthy bone marrow donors.

The TCR was taken from a woman aged 18-29 years in good health and CMV-seronegative. The rearrangement uses TRBV19 and TRBJ2-7, with TRBD2 matching over 7 bases. Sequencing used PBMCs. For the CDR3, the DNA is TGTGCCAGTAGTATTCAGGCAGCCGGGGGGGAGCAGTACTTC. Translating it yields CASSIQAAGGEQYF.